This T cell receptor (beta chain) appears in the sequencing data of a study of identifying expanded T cells in peripheral blood. Findings and caveats of the study: Clone count variance between roughly 2-week samples rose with total template count. Over about two and four weeks, about 17 and 20 clones changed, versus more than 1 between replicates.

Using immunoSEQ multiplex PCR, the repertoire was profiled, and TCRdb retains in-frame clones only, with some absent. This sample has fewer than 130,000 clones; approximately 90% occur once, and the top ten carry 15% to 20%. Note on this clone: Its matching antigen is unknown.

Germline V gives CDR1 SGHRS, CDR2 YFSETQ. The CDR3 runs to 15 residues. J gave up 5 bases and V 0 bases, and 5 bases lay outside the gene matches. The chain joins TRBV5-1 to TRBJ2-5, with TRBD1 matching over 9 bases. The sequenced material came from blood. The origin of this receptor is a person between 18 and 75 years old in good health. CDR3 sequence: CASSLDGTGYETQYF. The CDR3 DNA is TGCGCCAGCAGCTTGGACGGGACAGGGTATGAGACCCAGTACTTC.